The sequence of this TCR beta chain was determined in a study of blood T cell repertoires in COVID-19. Study as a whole: The United States, Italy and Spain provided the acute and convalescent COVID-19 samples. In each case, the material was cDNA or gDNA derived from T cells, B-cell-depleted T cells, or PBMCs.

This CDR3 spans 18 amino acids. The germline gives CDR1 LGHNA, CDR2 YNFKEQ. With V trimmed by 1 base and J by 4 bases, 12 bases remained unmatched. Recovered Cohort 3 donors showed two negative PCRs, clearance, or symptom resolution. Methods used by the authors: Cell counts per sample came from amplifying reference gene primers. This table comes from immunoSEQ multiplex PCR, and its TCRdb copy is limited to in-frame clones, with some not included. V and J calls and clone size follow that table, whereas D and trimming were derived from the DNA. This sample has a few hundred thousand clones, with more than 85% found just once.

Sequenced material: PBMCs or T cells enriched from blood (not recorded which). The chain has TRBV4-2 and TRBJ2-1, with 8 bases matching TRBD1. The source is a woman aged 55-70 years who had recovered from COVID-19. This chain's CDR3 is CASSQAGGQGAIYNEQFF. The CDR3 DNA is TGTGCCAGCAGCCAAGCAGGGGGCCAGGGGGCGATATACAATGAGCAGTTCTTC.